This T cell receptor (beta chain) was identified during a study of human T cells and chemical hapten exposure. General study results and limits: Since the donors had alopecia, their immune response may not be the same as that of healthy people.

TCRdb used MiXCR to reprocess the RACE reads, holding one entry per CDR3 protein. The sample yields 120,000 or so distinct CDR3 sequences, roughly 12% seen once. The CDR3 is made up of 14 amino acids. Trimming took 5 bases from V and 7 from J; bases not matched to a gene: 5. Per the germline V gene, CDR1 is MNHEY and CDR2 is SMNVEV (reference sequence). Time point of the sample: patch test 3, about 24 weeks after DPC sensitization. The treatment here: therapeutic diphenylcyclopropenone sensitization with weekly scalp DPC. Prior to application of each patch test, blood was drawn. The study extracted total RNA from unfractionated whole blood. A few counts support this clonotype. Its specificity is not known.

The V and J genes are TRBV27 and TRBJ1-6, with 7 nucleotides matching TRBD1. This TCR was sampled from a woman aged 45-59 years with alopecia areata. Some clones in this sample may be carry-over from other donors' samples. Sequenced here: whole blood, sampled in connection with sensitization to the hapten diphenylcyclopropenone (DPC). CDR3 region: CASSPDRENSPLHF. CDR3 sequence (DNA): TGTGCCAGCAGTCCCGACAGGGAGAATTCACCCCTCCACTTT.